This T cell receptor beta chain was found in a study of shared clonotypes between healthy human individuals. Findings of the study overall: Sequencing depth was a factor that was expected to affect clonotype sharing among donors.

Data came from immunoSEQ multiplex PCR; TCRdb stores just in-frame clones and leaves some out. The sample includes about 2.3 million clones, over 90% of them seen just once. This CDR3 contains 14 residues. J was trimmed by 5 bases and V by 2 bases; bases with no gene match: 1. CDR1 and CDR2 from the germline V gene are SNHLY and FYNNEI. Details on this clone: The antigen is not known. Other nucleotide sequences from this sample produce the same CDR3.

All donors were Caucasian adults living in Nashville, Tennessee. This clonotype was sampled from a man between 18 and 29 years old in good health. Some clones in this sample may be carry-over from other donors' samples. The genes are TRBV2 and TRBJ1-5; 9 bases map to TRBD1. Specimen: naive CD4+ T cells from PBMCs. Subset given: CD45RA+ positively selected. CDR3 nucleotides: TGTGCCAGCAGTGAACGACAGGGGGATCAGCCCCAGCATTTT. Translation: CASSERQGDQPQHF.